The clone carrying this T cell receptor beta chain was observed a few times. Its target is not known. The record originates from a study of blood T cells in healthy people across ages. Notes on the study in general: Naive T cell percentage strongly correlated with TCR beta diversity.

The donors, healthy Caucasians from Russia, were aged about 6 to 100. Primers used in a second PCR of roughly 7 to 12 cycles were a sample-barcoded 5' primer and a J-beta primer mix. Sequencing recovered at least 2.5 million CDR3-containing paired-end reads from each sample. TCRdb re-called the 5' RACE reads with MiXCR, one entry per CDR3 protein. This sample yields some 1.4 million distinct CDR3 sequences, of which around 39% are seen a single time; 7.9% belongs to the top ten. The CDR3 has 14 residues. Germline CDR1 is MNHNS and CDR2 is SASEGT. V was clipped by 6 bases and J by 1 base; unmatched bases: 5.

The specimen was blood. The chain is built from TRBV6-1 and TRBJ1-1, with 7 bases aligning to TRBD1. The sequence was obtained from a woman between 18 and 29 years old in good health. The DNA for the CDR3 is TGTGCCAGCAGGACAGGGCATTCGAACACTGAAGCTTTCTTT. Amino acid sequence: CASRTGHSNTEAFF.